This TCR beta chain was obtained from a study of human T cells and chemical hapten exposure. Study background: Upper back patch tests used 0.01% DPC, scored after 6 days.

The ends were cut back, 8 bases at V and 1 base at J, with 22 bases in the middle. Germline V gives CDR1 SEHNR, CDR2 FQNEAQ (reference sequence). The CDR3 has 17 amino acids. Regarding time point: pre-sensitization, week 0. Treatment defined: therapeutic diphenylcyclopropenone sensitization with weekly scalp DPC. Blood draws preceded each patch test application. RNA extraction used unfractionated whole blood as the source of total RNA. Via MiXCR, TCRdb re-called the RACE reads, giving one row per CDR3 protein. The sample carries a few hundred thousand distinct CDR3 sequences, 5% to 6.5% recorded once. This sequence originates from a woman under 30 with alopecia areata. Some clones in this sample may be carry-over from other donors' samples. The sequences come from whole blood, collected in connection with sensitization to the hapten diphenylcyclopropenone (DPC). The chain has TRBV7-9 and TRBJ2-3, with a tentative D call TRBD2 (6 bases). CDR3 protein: CASGVSGGAGGTDTQYF. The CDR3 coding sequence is TGTGCCAGCGGCGTCAGTGGAGGGGCCGGTGGCACAGATACGCAGTATTTT. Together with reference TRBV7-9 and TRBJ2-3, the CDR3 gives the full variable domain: DTGVSQNPRHKITKRGQNVTFRCDPISEHNRLYWYRQTLGQGPEFLTYFQNEAQLEKSRLLSDRFSAERPKGSFSTLEIQRTEQGDSAMYLCASGVSGGAGGTDTQYFGPGTRLTVL.